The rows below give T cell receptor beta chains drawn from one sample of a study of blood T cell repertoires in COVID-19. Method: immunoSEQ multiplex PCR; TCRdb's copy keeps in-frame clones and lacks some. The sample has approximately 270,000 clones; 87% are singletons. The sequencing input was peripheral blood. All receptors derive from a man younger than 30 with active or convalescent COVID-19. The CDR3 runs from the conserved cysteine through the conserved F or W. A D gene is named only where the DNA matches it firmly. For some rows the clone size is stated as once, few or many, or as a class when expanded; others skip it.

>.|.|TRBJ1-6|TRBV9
CASSGSNSPLHF
TGTGCCAGCAGCGGGAGCAATTCACCCCTCCACTTT
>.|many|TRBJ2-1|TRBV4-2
CASSPPGYNEQFF
TGTGCCAGCAGCCCCCCGGGTTACAATGAGCAGTTCTTC
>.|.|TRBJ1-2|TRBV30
CAWEVQPNYGYTF
TGTGCCTGGGAGGTACAGCCTAACTATGGCTACACCTTC
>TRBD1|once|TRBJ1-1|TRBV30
CAWDTGVEAFF
TGTGCCTGGGATACAGGGGTTGAAGCTTTCTTT
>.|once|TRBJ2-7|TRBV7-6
CASGQGGAGEQYF
TGTGCCAGCGGTCAAGGGGGGGCCGGCGAGCAGTACTTC
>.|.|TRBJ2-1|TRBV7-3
CATSWGGNEQFF
TGTGCCACCTCGTGGGGCGGCAATGAGCAGTTCTTC
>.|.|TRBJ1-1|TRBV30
CAWRLWTEAFF
TGTGCCTGGAGACTCTGGACTGAAGCTTTCTTT
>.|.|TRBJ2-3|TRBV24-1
CATDSYGTDTQYF
TGTGCCACGGACAGCTACGGCACAGATACGCAGTATTTT
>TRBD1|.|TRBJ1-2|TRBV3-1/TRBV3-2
CASSQGDRGFYGYTF
TGTGCCAGCAGCCAAGGCGACAGGGGCTTCTATGGCTACACCTTC
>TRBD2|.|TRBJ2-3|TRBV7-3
CASSLIGGTSTDTQYF
TGTGCCAGCAGCTTAATCGGGGGGACTAGCACAGATACGCAGTATTTT
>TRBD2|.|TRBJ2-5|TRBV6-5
CASSHISGGAPQYF
TGTGCCAGCAGCCACATTTCGGGGGGGGCCCCCCAGTACTTC
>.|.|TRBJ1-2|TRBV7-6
CASSLGTVAAADNYGYTF
TGTGCCAGCAGCTTAGGGACAGTGGCCGCCGCGGATAACTATGGCTACACCTTC
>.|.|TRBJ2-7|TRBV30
CAWSVYYEQYF
TGTGCCTGGAGTGTATACTACGAGCAGTACTTC
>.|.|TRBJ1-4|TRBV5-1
CASRPDRDQLRLFF
TGCGCCAGCAGACCCGACAGAGACCAACTAAGGCTGTTTTTT
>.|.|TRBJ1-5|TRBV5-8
CASSLGTVQPQHF
TGTGCCAGCAGCTTGGGAACGGTTCAGCCCCAGCATTTT
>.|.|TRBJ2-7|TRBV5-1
CASSVGVIYEQYF
TGCGCCAGCAGCGTCGGGGTTATTTACGAGCAGTACTTC
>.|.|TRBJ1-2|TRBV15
CATSVQGSYGYTF
TGTGCCACCAGCGTGCAGGGGAGTTATGGCTACACCTTC
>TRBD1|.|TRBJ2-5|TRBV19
CASSMTGQGWQTQYF
TGTGCCAGTAGTATGACGGGACAGGGTTGGCAGACCCAGTACTTC
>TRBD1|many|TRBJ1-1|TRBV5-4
CASSFRQGSGTEAFF
TGTGCCAGCAGCTTTAGACAGGGGAGCGGCACTGAAGCTTTCTTT
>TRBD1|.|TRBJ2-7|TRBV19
CASSMGTGIYEQYF
TGTGCCAGTAGTATGGGGACAGGCATCTACGAGCAGTACTTC
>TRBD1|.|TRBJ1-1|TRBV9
CASSLGDRENTEAFF
TGTGCCAGCAGCCTCGGGGACAGGGAGAACACTGAAGCTTTCTTT
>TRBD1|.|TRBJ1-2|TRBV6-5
CASRRIQGVYGYTF
TGTGCCAGCAGGAGAATACAGGGGGTATATGGCTACACCTTC
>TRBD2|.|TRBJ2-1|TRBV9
CASSAGTSGKYEQFF
TGTGCCAGCAGCGCCGGGACTAGCGGGAAGTATGAGCAGTTCTTC
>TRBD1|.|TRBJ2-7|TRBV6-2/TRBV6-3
CASSSPGQLLYEQYF
TGTGCCAGCAGTTCTCCGGGACAGCTACTCTACGAGCAGTACTTC
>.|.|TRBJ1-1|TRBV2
CASSARQAMNTEAFF
TGTGCCAGCAGTGCGCGACAGGCCATGAACACTGAAGCTTTCTTT
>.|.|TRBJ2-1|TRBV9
CASSVEGSAPYNEQFF
TGTGCCAGCAGCGTAGAAGGTAGCGCCCCGTACAATGAGCAGTTCTTC
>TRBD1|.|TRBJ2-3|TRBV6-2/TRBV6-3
CASSYSPGSPDATGSTDTQYF
TGTGCCAGCAGTTACTCGCCGGGCAGTCCCGACGCGACAGGGTCGACAGATACGCAGTATTTT
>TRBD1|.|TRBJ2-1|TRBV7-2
CASSLGDRDNNEQFF
TGTGCCAGCAGCTTAGGGGACAGGGACAACAATGAGCAGTTCTTC
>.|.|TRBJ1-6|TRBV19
CASSIGSSPLHF
TGTGCCAGTAGTATTGGGAGTTCACCCCTCCACTTT
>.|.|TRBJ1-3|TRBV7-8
CASSNVAVREGTIYF
TGTGCCAGCAGCAACGTGGCAGTCCGGGAAGGAACCATATATTTT
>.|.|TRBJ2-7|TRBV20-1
CSAPLLLEQYF
TGCAGTGCTCCACTACTTTTAGAGCAGTACTTC
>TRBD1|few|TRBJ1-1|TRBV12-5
CASGLATGQGATEAFF
TGTGCTAGTGGCCTCGCCACGGGACAGGGGGCCACTGAAGCTTTCTTT
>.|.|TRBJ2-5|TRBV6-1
CASSDGNVQGNRETQYF
TGTGCCAGCAGTGACGGCAACGTCCAGGGCAACCGAGAGACCCAGTACTTC
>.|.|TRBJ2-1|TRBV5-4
CATLGAPRSYNEQFF
TGTGCCACTTTGGGGGCCCCCCGGTCCTACAATGAGCAGTTCTTC
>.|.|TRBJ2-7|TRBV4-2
CASSQDPTGEDYEQYF
TGTGCCAGCAGCCAAGATCCTACGGGGGAGGACTACGAGCAGTACTTC
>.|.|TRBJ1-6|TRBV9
CASSRQTGLFVSPLHF
TGTGCCAGCAGCCGCCAGACAGGCCTCTTCGTTTCACCCCTCCACTTT
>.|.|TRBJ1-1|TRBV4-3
CASSRGQNTEAFF
TGCGCCAGCAGCCGGGGACAGAACACTGAAGCTTTCTTT
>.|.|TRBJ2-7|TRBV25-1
CASSVPGVSSYEQYF
TGTGCCAGCAGTGTTCCAGGGGTGTCGTCCTACGAGCAGTACTTC
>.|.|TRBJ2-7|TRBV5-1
CASSLASSESYEQYF
TGCGCCAGCAGCTTGGCTTCTAGCGAATCCTACGAGCAGTACTTC
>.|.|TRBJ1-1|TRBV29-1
CSAKNTEAFF
TGCAGCGCCAAGAACACTGAAGCTTTCTTT
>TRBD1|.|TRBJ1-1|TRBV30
CAWSTGQGAQPAFF
TGTGCCTGGAGTACCGGACAGGGGGCTCAGCCAGCTTTCTTT
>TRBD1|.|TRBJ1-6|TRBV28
CASSPGQGNSPLHF
TGTGCCAGCAGTCCTGGACAGGGGAATTCACCCCTCCACTTT
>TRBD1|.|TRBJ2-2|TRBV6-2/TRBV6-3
CASSPTGVTGELFF
TGTGCCAGCAGCCCGACAGGGGTGACCGGGGAGCTGTTTTTT
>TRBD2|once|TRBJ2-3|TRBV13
CASSPRLAFTDTQYF
TGTGCCAGCAGCCCCCGACTAGCGTTCACAGATACGCAGTATTTT
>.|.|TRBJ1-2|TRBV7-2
CASSFDTYGYTF
TGTGCCAGCAGCTTTGACACTTATGGCTACACCTTC
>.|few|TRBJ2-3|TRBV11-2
CASSAAERDWTDTQYF
TGTGCCAGCAGCGCCGCTGAGAGGGATTGGACAGATACGCAGTATTTT
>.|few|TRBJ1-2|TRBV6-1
CASSESSHQGYTF
TGTGCCAGCAGTGAAAGTTCCCACCAGGGCTACACCTTC
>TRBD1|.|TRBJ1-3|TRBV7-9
CASSLVGGTASGNTIYF
TGTGCCAGCAGCTTAGTAGGCGGGACAGCCTCTGGAAACACCATATATTTT
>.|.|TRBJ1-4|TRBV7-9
CASSSDSPRGNEKLFF
TGTGCCAGCAGCTCAGACAGCCCTAGGGGTAATGAAAAACTGTTTTTT
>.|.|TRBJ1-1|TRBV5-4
CASSLNGGRVTEAFF
TGTGCCAGCAGCTTGAACGGGGGGCGGGTCACTGAAGCTTTCTTT
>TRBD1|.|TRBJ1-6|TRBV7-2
CASSSRQGYSPLHF
TGTGCCAGCAGCTCGAGACAGGGTTATTCACCCCTCCACTTT
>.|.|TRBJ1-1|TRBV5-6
CASTAGGSTEAFF
TGTGCCAGCACCGCCGGGGGGAGCACTGAAGCTTTCTTT
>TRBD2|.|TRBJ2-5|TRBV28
CASSLLSSGLKTQYF
TGTGCCAGCAGTCTCCTCTCTAGCGGACTCAAGACCCAGTACTTC
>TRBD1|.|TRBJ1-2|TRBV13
CASSWGQGAGYTF
TGTGCCAGCAGCTGGGGACAGGGGGCGGGCTACACCTTC
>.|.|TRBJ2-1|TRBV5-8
CASSFGQGIDEQFF
TGTGCCAGCAGCTTCGGGCAGGGGATAGATGAGCAGTTCTTC
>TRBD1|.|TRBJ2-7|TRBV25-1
CASSASQPQGGDEQYF
TGTGCCAGCAGTGCCTCCCAACCACAGGGGGGAGACGAGCAGTACTTC
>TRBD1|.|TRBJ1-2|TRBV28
CASSFLDRGLWSGYTF
TGTGCCAGCAGTTTCCTCGACAGGGGGCTGTGGAGTGGCTACACCTTC